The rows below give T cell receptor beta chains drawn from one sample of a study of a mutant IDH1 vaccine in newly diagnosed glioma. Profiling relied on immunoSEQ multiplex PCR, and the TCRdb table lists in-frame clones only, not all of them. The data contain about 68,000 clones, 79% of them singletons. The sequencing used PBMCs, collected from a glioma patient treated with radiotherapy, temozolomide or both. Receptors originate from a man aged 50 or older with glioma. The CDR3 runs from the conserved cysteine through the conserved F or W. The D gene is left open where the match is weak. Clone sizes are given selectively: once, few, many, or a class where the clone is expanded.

TGTGCCAGCTCCCTCCGACAGGGTGTATTCTTCGAGCAGTACTTC	CASSLRQGVFFEQYF	.	TRBV18	TRBJ2-7	TRBD1
TGCGCCAGCAGCCCTACAGGGAATCAGCCCCAGCATTTT	CASSPTGNQPQHF	few	TRBV5-1	TRBJ1-5	.
TGTGCCATCAGTGAAGGCCAAACAGATACGCAGTATTTT	CAISEGQTDTQYF	.	TRBV10-3	TRBJ2-3	.
TGTGCCAGTAGACAGGGCGCAGGTCAGCCCCAGCATTTT	CASRQGAGQPQHF	.	TRBV19	TRBJ1-5	.
TGTGCCAGCAGCTCTTACAACCTACAGGGGTATCAGCCCCAGCATTTT	CASSSYNLQGYQPQHF	.	TRBV5-6	TRBJ1-5	TRBD1
TGTGCCAGCTCACCAGATCTCAGGGGCGCAGATGGCTACACCTTC	CASSPDLRGADGYTF	.	TRBV18	TRBJ1-2	.
TGTGCCAGTAGTATTGGGCAGAACAATCAGCCCCAGCATTTT	CASSIGQNNQPQHF	.	TRBV19	TRBJ1-5	.
TGTGCCAGCAGCGGGGATCCTAGCAATCAGCCCCAGCATTTT	CASSGDPSNQPQHF	once	TRBV9	TRBJ1-5	.
TGCGCCAGCAGCTCCCGAGGGGGAGATGAGCAGTTCTTC	CASSSRGGDEQFF	.	TRBV5-1	TRBJ2-1	.
TGTGCCTGGACCTCGGCCAGCGGGGGGAACAATGAGCAGTTCTTC	CAWTSASGGNNEQFF	.	TRBV30	TRBJ2-1	TRBD2
TGTGCCAGCAGCAAGCCGGGACAGAGAAATCAGCCCCAGCATTTT	CASSKPGQRNQPQHF	few	TRBV21-1	TRBJ1-5	.
TGTGCCAGTAAAGCCCCAGGACGCATTTATCTGGAGCAGTACTTC	CASKAPGRIYLEQYF	.	TRBV19	TRBJ2-7	.
TGTGCCAGCAGCGTAACCGGGCTCCAAGAGACCCAGTACTTC	CASSVTGLQETQYF	.	TRBV11-2	TRBJ2-5	.
TGTGCCAGCAGCTTAGGGAGCAGCATCACTGAAGCTTTCTTT	CASSLGSSITEAFF	.	TRBV7-9	TRBJ1-1	.
TGCGCCAGCAGCTTGGTACCCGTAACTGCCCAGGATACGCAGTATTTT	CASSLVPVTAQDTQYF	once	TRBV5-1	TRBJ2-3	.
TGTGCCAGCAGTTACGAGAGGGTTCACCATTTT	CASSYERVHHF	.	TRBV28	TRBJ1-5	.
TGTGCCAGCAGCTTGGGAGGGCAGGGGAATGAAAAACTGTTTTTT	CASSLGGQGNEKLFF	.	TRBV5-4	TRBJ1-4	.
TGTGCCAGCAGCTTGGGTTCCTACGAGCAGTACTTC	CASSLGSYEQYF	.	TRBV7-9	TRBJ2-7	.
TGTGCCAGTAGTATGATGGCCGAAGAGACCCAGTACTTC	CASSMMAEETQYF	.	TRBV19	TRBJ2-5	.
TGTGCCAGCTCAAGACAGGCCGTCAGCTCTGGAAACACCATATATTTT	CASSRQAVSSGNTIYF	.	TRBV18	TRBJ1-3	.
TGCAGCGCAGCACAAGGACTAGCAGGAGATACGCAGTATTTT	CSAAQGLAGDTQYF	.	TRBV29-1	TRBJ2-3	TRBD2
TGTGCCGGTCGACAGGGAGGGCGGGATTTTGAAAAACTGTTTTTT	CAGRQGGRDFEKLFF	once	TRBV2	TRBJ1-4	TRBD1
TGCAGTGCCCGATGGAATGAGCAGTTCTTC	CSARWNEQFF	once	TRBV20-1	TRBJ2-1	.
TGTGCCAGCAGATTGTATTTCAACGGGACCCAGTACTTC	CASRLYFNGTQYF	.	TRBV5-6	TRBJ2-5	.
TGTGCCAGCAGCTTCGGGGGAAGGTCCTACAATGAGCAGTTCTTC	CASSFGGRSYNEQFF	.	TRBV5-6	TRBJ2-1	.
TGTGCCATCAGTGAAAAGGGGGGGAACACTGAAGCTTTCTTT	CAISEKGGNTEAFF	once	TRBV10-3	TRBJ1-1	.
TGTGCCAGCAGCTTAATGAGGCAGCGAGGGACTGGCTACACCTTC	CASSLMRQRGTGYTF	once	TRBV7-8	TRBJ1-2	.
TGTGCCAGCAGCTTGGGAGTGGCGCCTGAAGCTTTCTTT	CASSLGVAPEAFF	.	TRBV5-4	TRBJ1-1	.
TGTGCCAGCAGCCCCCAGGGAATCAATCAGCCCCAGCATTTT	CASSPQGINQPQHF	.	TRBV7-2	TRBJ1-5	.
TGTGCCAGTAGCCCGGACAGGGGGATTGCCTCGTACTTC	CASSPDRGIASYF	.	TRBV19	TRBJ2-7	TRBD1
TGCGCCAGCAGCCAAGATACGGGGGGAGGGGCTTCCGTTGGCCACGAGCAGTACTTC	CASSQDTGGGASVGHEQYF	.	TRBV4-3	TRBJ2-7	TRBD2
TGTGCCAGCAGCCCCCGGGACAGGGGGCTTGAAGCTTTCTTT	CASSPRDRGLEAFF	.	TRBV7-8	TRBJ1-1	TRBD1
TGCGCCAGCAGTTTAGGTACTTTAGGGACCAACACTGAAGCTTTCTTT	CASSLGTLGTNTEAFF	once	TRBV4-1	TRBJ1-1	.
TGTGCCAGCAGCCCCTTCGCGACCCAGTACTTC	CASSPFATQYF	.	TRBV6-6	TRBJ2-5	.
TGTGCCAGCATGGCCGGAACGGGCAGGAACACTGAAGCTTTCTTT	CASMAGTGRNTEAFF	.	TRBV28	TRBJ1-1	.
TGTGCCAGCAGCTTGAGCAGGAAAAAAACTTTCTTT	CASSLSRKKTFF	.	TRBV5-6	TRBJ1-1	.
TGTGCCACCAGCTCTACCGGGAGGTGGGAGACCCAGTACTTC	CATSSTGRWETQYF	.	TRBV15	TRBJ2-5	TRBD2
TGTGCCAGCAGTGAGGGGGGTACTGAAGCTTTCTTT	CASSEGGTEAFF	.	TRBV6-1	TRBJ1-1	.
TGTGCCACCAGCAGAGATCGGGCAGAACTAGCGGCGACCTTAAAGGACAAAAACATTCAGTACTTC	CATSRDRAELAATLKDKNIQYF	few	TRBV15	TRBJ2-4	TRBD2
TGTGCCACCAGCAGTAGGGACAGGGGAAATCAGCCCCAGCATTTT	CATSSRDRGNQPQHF	.	TRBV15	TRBJ1-5	TRBD1
TGCGCCAGCAGCCAAGAACTAGCGGGGGCCACCGGAGAGACCCAGTACTTC	CASSQELAGATGETQYF	.	TRBV4-3	TRBJ2-5	TRBD2
TGTGCCAGCAGCCTATCTAGCGGGGGCCGGTCCGGGGAGCTGTTTTTT	CASSLSSGGRSGELFF	.	TRBV14	TRBJ2-2	TRBD2
TGTGCCAGCGGCTCAGGGAACACTGAAGCTTTCTTT	CASGSGNTEAFF	.	TRBV5-8	TRBJ1-1	.
TGTGCCAGCAGCGGCCCCAGGACAGCGAGCCCCGAGCAGTACTTC	CASSGPRTASPEQYF	once	TRBV5-4	TRBJ2-7	.